This T cell receptor beta chain was captured in a study of T cell responses to AZD1222 COVID-19 vaccine. Trimming took 2 bases from V and 2 from J, leaving 12 bases between them. The length of the CDR3 is 16 residues. Looked up from germline, CDR1 is KGHDR and CDR2 is SFDVKD. The repertoire was sequenced with immunoSEQ multiplex PCR; TCRdb's copy has only in-frame clones and lacks some. There are about 200,000 clones in the sample; roughly nine tenths occur only once, and 3.6% lies in the top ten. The chain uses TRBV24-1 and TRBJ2-1; D is perhaps TRBD2 (7 bases). The sequence derives from an adult who received the MenACWY meningococcal vaccine as a control. The material was peripheral blood, obtained 28 days after the second dose of the MenACWY control vaccine. The CDR3, as DNA: TGTGCCACCAGTGATTCGGGGGGCGGTACCTACAATGAGCAGTTCTTC. Translating it yields CATSDSGGGTYNEQFF.